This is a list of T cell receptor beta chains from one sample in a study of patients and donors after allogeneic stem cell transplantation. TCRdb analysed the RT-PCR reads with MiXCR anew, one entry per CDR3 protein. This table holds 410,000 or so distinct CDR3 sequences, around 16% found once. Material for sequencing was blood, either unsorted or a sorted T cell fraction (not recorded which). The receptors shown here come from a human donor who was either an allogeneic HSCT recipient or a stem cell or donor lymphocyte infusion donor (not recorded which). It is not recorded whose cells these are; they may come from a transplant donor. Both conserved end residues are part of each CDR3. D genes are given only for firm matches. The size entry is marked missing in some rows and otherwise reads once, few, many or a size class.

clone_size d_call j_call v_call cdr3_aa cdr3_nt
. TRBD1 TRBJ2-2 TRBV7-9 CASRTGVTGELFF TGTGCCAGCCGGACAGGGGTAACCGGGGAGCTGTTTTTT
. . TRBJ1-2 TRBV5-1 CASSYSFRNGGYTF TGCGCCAGCAGCTACAGCTTCCGGAATGGTGGCTACACCTTC
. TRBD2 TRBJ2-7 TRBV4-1 CASSQLRTSDPLKQYF TGCGCCAGCAGCCAACTCCGGACTAGCGATCCCCTAAAGCAGTACTTC
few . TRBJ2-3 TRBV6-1 CASSETRVQDTQYF TGTGCCAGCAGTGAAACTAGGGTTCAAGATACGCAGTATTTT
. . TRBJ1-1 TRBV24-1 CATSLGVQSEAFF TGTGCCACCAGTCTTGGGGTTCAATCTGAAGCTTTCTTT
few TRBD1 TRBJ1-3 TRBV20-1 CSASAGGSSGNTIYF TGCAGTGCTAGTGCAGGGGGGTCATCCGGAAACACCATATATTTT
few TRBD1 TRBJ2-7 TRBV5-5 CASSPRDRVSYEQYF TGTGCCAGCAGCCCTAGAGACAGGGTGTCCTACGAGCAGTACTTC
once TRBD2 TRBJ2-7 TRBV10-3 CAISDPTSGVSYEQYF TGTGCCATCAGTGACCCGACTAGCGGGGTCTCCTACGAGCAGTACTTC
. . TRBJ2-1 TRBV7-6 CASSFPGRGRRDEQFF TGTGCCAGCAGCTTTCCCGGCCGGGGCCGAAGGGATGAGCAGTTCTTC
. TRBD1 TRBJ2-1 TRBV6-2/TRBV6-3 CASSGQGGYNEQFF TGTGCCAGCAGCGGACAGGGGGGCTACAATGAGCAGTTCTTC
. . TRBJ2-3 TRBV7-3 CASSLRGLVADTQYF TGTGCCAGCAGCTTAAGGGGGCTCGTCGCAGATACGCAGTATTTT
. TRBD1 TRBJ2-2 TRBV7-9 CASSSWTGLTGELFF TGTGCCAGCAGCTCGTGGACAGGGCTCACCGGGGAGCTGTTTTTT
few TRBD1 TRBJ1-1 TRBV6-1 CASSRDRGRQNTEAFF TGTGCCAGCAGCCGCGACAGGGGGAGACAAAACACTGAAGCTTTCTTT
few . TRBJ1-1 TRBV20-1 CSASSPKGPGTEAFF TGCAGTGCTAGCAGTCCTAAGGGTCCCGGGACTGAAGCTTTCTTT
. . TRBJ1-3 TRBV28 CASSGTGPGNTIYF TGTGCCAGCAGTGGGACGGGACCTGGAAACACCATATATTTT
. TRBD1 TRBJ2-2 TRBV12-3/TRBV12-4 CASRGGQGRSGPGELFF TGTGCCAGCAGGGGGGGACAGGGAAGGAGTGGCCCCGGGGAGCTGTTTTTT
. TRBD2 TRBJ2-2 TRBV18 CASSSGAGVNTGELFF TGTGCCAGCTCGTCCGGGGCGGGAGTGAACACCGGGGAGCTGTTTTTT
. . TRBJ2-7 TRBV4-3 CASSPDRYHYEQYF TGCGCCAGCAGCCCTGACAGATATCACTACGAGCAGTACTTC
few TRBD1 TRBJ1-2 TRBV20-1 CSARDRRGQPYGYTF TGCAGTGCTAGAGATCGCCGGGGACAGCCTTATGGCTACACCTTC
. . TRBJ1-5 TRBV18 CASSLGSLGQPQHF TGTGCCAGCTCACTGGGGAGTCTGGGTCAGCCCCAGCATTTT
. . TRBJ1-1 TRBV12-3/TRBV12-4 CASSLLRGGEAFF TGTGCCAGCAGCTTATTAAGGGGAGGCGAAGCTTTCTTT
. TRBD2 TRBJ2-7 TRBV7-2 CASSLSGGATYEQYF TGTGCCAGCAGCCTTAGCGGGGGAGCTACCTACGAGCAGTACTTC
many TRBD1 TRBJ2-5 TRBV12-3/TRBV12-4 CASSPGDRGQETQYF TGTGCCAGCAGTCCAGGGGACAGGGGACAAGAGACCCAGTACTTC